Each of the 24 T cell receptor beta chains below was sequenced from the same sample in a study of T cell responses to AZD1222 COVID-19 vaccine. TCRdb keeps only in-frame clones here, not all; method: immunoSEQ multiplex PCR. The profile shows fewer than 200,000 clones, more than 90% of them singletons. The input for sequencing was peripheral blood, taken on day 0 of AZD1222 vaccination. The source of these receptors is an adult in good health.

The chain joins TRBV7-9 to TRBJ2-1; D assignment may be TRBD1 or TRBD2 (5 bases each). The CDR3 covers 16 residues. Germline assignment: CDR1 SEHNR and CDR2 FQNEAQ (reference sequence). V gave up 5 bases and J gave up 0 bases, with 14 bases separating them. CDR3: CASSPPGPSSYNEQFF. Written as DNA, the CDR3 is TGTGCCAGCAGCCCTCCGGGACCTAGCTCCTACAATGAGCAGTTCTTC.

The chain has TRBV2 and TRBJ1-3; D call uncertain. Trimming removed 6 bases from V and 3 bases from J, with 9 bases in between. Germline V gene data show CDR1 as SNHLY and CDR2 as FYNNEI. CDR3 length: 13 amino acids. The CDR3 reads CASSSFSGNTIYF. As DNA, the CDR3 is TGTGCCAGCAGCAGTTTCAGTGGAAACACCATATATTTT. The entire variable domain, with the rest obtained from reference TRBV2 and TRBJ1-3, is as follows: EPEVTQTPSHQVTQMGQEVILRCVPISNHLYFYWYRQILGQKVEFLVSFYNNEISEKSEIFDDQFSVERPDGSNFTLKIRSTKLEDSAMYFCASSSFSGNTIYFGEGSWLTVV.

V gene TRBV7-6 combines with J gene TRBJ1-1, with D perhaps TRBD1 (6 bases). The germline V and J ends were trimmed by 6 bases and 1 base, with 15 bases remaining between them. Germline CDR1 reads SGHVS; CDR2 reads FNYEAQ. This CDR3 comprises 15 residues. The CDR3 DNA follows: TGTGCCAGCAGTAGAGGGAGGGGGAAGAACACTGAAGCTTTCTTT. Its protein product is CASSRGRGKNTEAFF.

This CDR3 reads CASSPTRDEQYF. CDR3 sequence (DNA): TGTGCCAGCAGCCCGACCCGGGACGAGCAGTACTTC. The rearrangement joins TRBV7-8 to TRBJ2-7; D gene ambiguous. Between the trimmed V and J ends, which lost 5 bases and 5 bases, there was a span of 10 bases. The CDR3 loop spans 12 amino acids. Germline V CDR1 and CDR2: SGHVS, FQNEAQ. Using reference TRBV7-8 and TRBJ2-7 for the parts outside the CDR3, the full variable domain is GAGVSQSPRYKVAKRGQDVALRCDPISGHVSLFWYQQALGQGPEFLTYFQNEAQLDKSGLPSDRFFAERPEGSVSTLKIQRTQQEDSAVYLCASSPTRDEQYFGPGTRLTVT.

This sequence joins TRBV18 and TRBJ1-2; D unresolved. V dropped 2 bases and J dropped 5 bases, with 12 bases sitting between them. Looked up from germline, CDR1 is KGHSH and CDR2 is LQKENI. This CDR3 is 14 amino acids long. CDR3 region: CASSPSGVGYGYTF. For the CDR3, the DNA is TGTGCCAGCTCACCATCGGGAGTGGGGTATGGCTACACCTTC.

V usage is TRBV4-1 and J usage is TRBJ2-7, with 8 bases aligning to TRBD1. This CDR3 contains 16 residues. The ends lost 1 base at V and 0 bases at J; junction bases unmatched: 5. Germline V gene sequence: CDR1 MGHRA, CDR2 YSYEKL. The CDR3 DNA follows: TGCGCCAGCAGCCAAGCCTCCAGGGGGCTCTCCTACGAGCAGTACTTC. Residues: CASSQASRGLSYEQYF.

This clone was found once. The chain carries TRBV7-3 and TRBJ1-1, with D hard to call. Germline V lookup: CDR1 SGHTA, CDR2 FQGTGA. Trimming removed 1 base at V and 0 bases at J, with 12 bases between. The CDR3 has 16 amino acids. CDR3 nucleotide sequence: TGTGCCAGCAGCTTAAGCCCGGCGAAGGTGAACACTGAAGCTTTCTTT. Residues: CASSLSPAKVNTEAFF.

The rearrangement uses TRBV6-5 and TRBJ1-6; 8 bases match TRBD1. Trimming took 2 bases from V and 9 from J; bases not matched to a gene: 6. Germline CDR1 reads MNHEY; CDR2 reads SVGAGI. The CDR3 totals 15 residues. CDR3 coding DNA: TGTGCCAGCAGTTACGTGGGACAGGCCGGTTCACCCCTCCACTTT. Amino acid sequence: CASSYVGQAGSPLHF.

This clone was recorded only once. This rearrangement joins TRBV5-1 to TRBJ1-2; no reliable D call. Trimming pared 0 bases from V and 5 bases from J, leaving 8 bases between. Germline V lookup: CDR1 SGHRS, CDR2 YFSETQ. This CDR3 has 13 residues. The CDR3 sequence is CASSLGVGYGYTF. CDR3 nucleotide sequence: TGCGCCAGCAGCTTGGGGGTAGGTTATGGCTACACCTTC. The whole variable domain, remainder taken from reference TRBV5-1 and TRBJ1-2, is KAGVTQTPRYLIKTRGQQVTLSCSPISGHRSVSWYQQTPGQGLQFLFEYFSETQRNKGNFPGRFSGRQFSNSRSEMNVSTLELGDSALYLCASSLGVGYGYTFGSGTRLTVV.

This clone was picked up one time. The chain employs TRBV10-3 and TRBJ2-1; TRBD2 agrees at 8 bases. V lost 0 bases and J lost 6; bases outside the gene matches: 4. Looked up from germline, CDR1 is ENHRY and CDR2 is SYGVKD. CDR3 size: 15 residues. CDR3 coding DNA: TGTGCCATCAGTGAGTCGGGACTAGGCGGCAATGAGCAGTTCTTC. It codes for CAISESGLGGNEQFF.

The rearrangement joins TRBV6-2 or TRBV6-3 to TRBJ2-5; D might be TRBD2 (6 bases). Trimming took off 0 bases at V and 6 bases at J, with 11 bases between the two ends. Germline CDR1 is MNHEY and CDR2 is SVGEGT. This CDR3 is 14 amino acids long. The DNA of the CDR3 is TGTGCCAGCAGTTACTCCCTGGGGGGTCAGACCCAGTACTTC. This translates into CASSYSLGGQTQYF.

V is TRBV18 and J is TRBJ1-1; D possibly corresponds to TRBD1 (6 bases). The CDR3 sequence is 15 residues long. V lost 3 bases and J 2 bases, leaving 13 bases between the germline ends. Germline V gene sequence: CDR1 KGHSH, CDR2 LQKENI. The CDR3 DNA sequence: TGTGCCAGCTCACCTCGACAGGATGGAAACACTGAAGCTTTCTTT. Translated: CASSPRQDGNTEAFF.

This chain connects TRBV6-6 to TRBJ2-1; 9 nucleotides match TRBD2. The germline gives CDR1 MNHNY, CDR2 SVGAGI (reference sequence). There are 14 residues in the CDR3. The trim removed 6 bases at V and 10 bases at J, leaving 10 bases unmatched. The CDR3: CASRPTSGRVEQFF. CDR3 coding DNA: TGTGCCAGCAGACCCACTAGCGGGCGGGTAGAGCAGTTCTTC.

The gene calls are TRBV4-2 and TRBJ2-7; D is perhaps TRBD2 (6 bases). V lost 1 base, J lost 3 bases, and 13 bases lay in between. CDR1 is LGHNA and CDR2 is YNFKEQ in the germline V gene. CDR3 size: 15 residues. CDR3 in DNA: TGTGCCAGCAGCCAAGCGAGCGGGTACCGCTACGAGCAGTACTTC. Its protein is CASSQASGYRYEQYF.

This chain uses TRBV7-8 with TRBJ2-1; 9 bases are a match to TRBD2. This CDR3 spans 16 amino acids. Germline CDR1 reads SGHVS; CDR2 reads FQNEAQ. V was clipped by 5 bases and J by 8 bases; unmatched bases: 13. CDR3 region: CASSPQRAGGKDEQFF. The CDR3 nucleotides read TGTGCCAGCAGCCCCCAGAGGGCGGGGGGGAAGGATGAGCAGTTCTTC.

The CDR3 sequence is CASRGAFMNTEAFF. For the CDR3, the DNA is TGTGCCAGCAGGGGAGCCTTCATGAACACTGAAGCTTTCTTT. The chain has TRBV2 and TRBJ1-1; D is unclear. The CDR3 extends over 14 amino acids. Trimming took off 6 bases at V and 0 bases at J, with 11 bases between the two ends. Germline assignment: CDR1 SNHLY and CDR2 FYNNEI.

V and J are TRBV5-1 and TRBJ2-3, with D perhaps matching TRBD1 (6 bases). Trimming took 4 bases from V and 2 from J, leaving 14 bases between them. Germline CDR1 is SGHRS and CDR2 is YFSETQ. This CDR3 has 15 residues. CDR3 DNA sequence: TGCGCCAGCAGCAAGACAGGATCCCTCACAGATACGCAGTATTTT. Amino acid sequence: CASSKTGSLTDTQYF.

In the case of this clone: Within the sample, other DNA sequences also encode this same CDR3. This chain joins TRBV25-1 and TRBJ1-3; D gene ambiguous. Germline CDR1 reads MGHDK; CDR2 reads SYGVNS. The CDR3 extends over 15 amino acids. The V end was cut by 6 bases, the J end by 0 bases, with 12 bases between. The CDR3 nucleotides are TGTGCCAGCAGCCCCGGAACCGGCTCTGGAAACACCATATATTTT. Translated: CASSPGTGSGNTIYF.

The genes are TRBV5-4 and TRBJ2-5; 13 bases are a match to TRBD2. Germline V CDR1 and CDR2: SGHNT, YYREEE (reference sequence). The CDR3 covers 16 residues. With 4 bases clipped from V and 2 bases from J, the junction kept 5 bases outside the gene matches. The CDR3 loop is CASSPGLAGAQETQYF. CDR3 coding DNA: TGTGCCAGCAGCCCTGGACTAGCGGGAGCTCAAGAGACCCAGTACTTC.

V and J are TRBV19 and TRBJ2-5, with D hard to call. The germline V gene has CDR1 LNHDA and CDR2 SQIVND (reference sequence). The CDR3 consists of 13 residues. V lost 1 base and J 3 bases, leaving 6 bases between the germline ends. The CDR3 protein is CASSIGGEETQYF. The CDR3 coding sequence is TGTGCCAGTAGTATAGGAGGCGAAGAGACCCAGTACTTC.

The chain uses TRBV12-5 and TRBJ1-5; tentatively, D is TRBD1 (6 bases). V gave up 1 base and J gave up 1 base, with 17 bases separating them. CDR1 LGHNT and CDR2 FRNRAP come from the germline V gene. This CDR3 is built from 18 residues. DNA of the CDR3: TGTGCTAGTGGTTTGGCCTTCGGCACAGGGTACAGCAATCAGCCCCAGCATTTT. Translated: CASGLAFGTGYSNQPQHF.

The rearrangement links TRBV2 to TRBJ1-2; tentative D call: TRBD1 (6 bases). The CDR3 runs to 14 residues. The germline V gene encodes CDR1 SNHLY and CDR2 FYNNEI. V lost 5 bases, J lost 6 bases, and 16 bases lay in between. CDR3 nucleotide sequence: TGTGCCAGCAGTTCGAGGTCTCCAGGGGATGGCTACACCTTC. It translates to CASSSRSPGDGYTF. Supplemented by reference TRBV2 and TRBJ1-2, the full variable domain reads EPEVTQTPSHQVTQMGQEVILRCVPISNHLYFYWYRQILGQKVEFLVSFYNNEISEKSEIFDDQFSVERPDGSNFTLKIRSTKLEDSAMYFCASSSRSPGDGYTFGSGTRLTVV.

The V call is TRBV18, the J call TRBJ1-1; D uncertain. Trimming pared 6 bases from V and 5 bases from J, leaving 10 bases between. CDR3 length: 12 amino acids. The V gene's germline CDR1 is KGHSH and CDR2 LQKENI. The CDR3 is CASSNGTTEAFF. The CDR3 region has the DNA TGTGCCAGCTCTAACGGAACAACTGAAGCTTTCTTT.

CDR3 sequence reads: CASSHRAGSSYEQYF. The CDR3 DNA sequence: TGTGCCAGCAGCCATAGGGCAGGGAGCTCCTACGAGCAGTACTTC. This chain connects TRBV11-2 to TRBJ2-7; D is possibly TRBD1 or TRBD2 (5 bases each). Germline V gene data show CDR1 as SGHAT and CDR2 as FQNNGV. The CDR3 loop spans 15 amino acids. Trimming shortened V by 5 bases and J by 0 bases, and 14 bases separated the two germline ends.